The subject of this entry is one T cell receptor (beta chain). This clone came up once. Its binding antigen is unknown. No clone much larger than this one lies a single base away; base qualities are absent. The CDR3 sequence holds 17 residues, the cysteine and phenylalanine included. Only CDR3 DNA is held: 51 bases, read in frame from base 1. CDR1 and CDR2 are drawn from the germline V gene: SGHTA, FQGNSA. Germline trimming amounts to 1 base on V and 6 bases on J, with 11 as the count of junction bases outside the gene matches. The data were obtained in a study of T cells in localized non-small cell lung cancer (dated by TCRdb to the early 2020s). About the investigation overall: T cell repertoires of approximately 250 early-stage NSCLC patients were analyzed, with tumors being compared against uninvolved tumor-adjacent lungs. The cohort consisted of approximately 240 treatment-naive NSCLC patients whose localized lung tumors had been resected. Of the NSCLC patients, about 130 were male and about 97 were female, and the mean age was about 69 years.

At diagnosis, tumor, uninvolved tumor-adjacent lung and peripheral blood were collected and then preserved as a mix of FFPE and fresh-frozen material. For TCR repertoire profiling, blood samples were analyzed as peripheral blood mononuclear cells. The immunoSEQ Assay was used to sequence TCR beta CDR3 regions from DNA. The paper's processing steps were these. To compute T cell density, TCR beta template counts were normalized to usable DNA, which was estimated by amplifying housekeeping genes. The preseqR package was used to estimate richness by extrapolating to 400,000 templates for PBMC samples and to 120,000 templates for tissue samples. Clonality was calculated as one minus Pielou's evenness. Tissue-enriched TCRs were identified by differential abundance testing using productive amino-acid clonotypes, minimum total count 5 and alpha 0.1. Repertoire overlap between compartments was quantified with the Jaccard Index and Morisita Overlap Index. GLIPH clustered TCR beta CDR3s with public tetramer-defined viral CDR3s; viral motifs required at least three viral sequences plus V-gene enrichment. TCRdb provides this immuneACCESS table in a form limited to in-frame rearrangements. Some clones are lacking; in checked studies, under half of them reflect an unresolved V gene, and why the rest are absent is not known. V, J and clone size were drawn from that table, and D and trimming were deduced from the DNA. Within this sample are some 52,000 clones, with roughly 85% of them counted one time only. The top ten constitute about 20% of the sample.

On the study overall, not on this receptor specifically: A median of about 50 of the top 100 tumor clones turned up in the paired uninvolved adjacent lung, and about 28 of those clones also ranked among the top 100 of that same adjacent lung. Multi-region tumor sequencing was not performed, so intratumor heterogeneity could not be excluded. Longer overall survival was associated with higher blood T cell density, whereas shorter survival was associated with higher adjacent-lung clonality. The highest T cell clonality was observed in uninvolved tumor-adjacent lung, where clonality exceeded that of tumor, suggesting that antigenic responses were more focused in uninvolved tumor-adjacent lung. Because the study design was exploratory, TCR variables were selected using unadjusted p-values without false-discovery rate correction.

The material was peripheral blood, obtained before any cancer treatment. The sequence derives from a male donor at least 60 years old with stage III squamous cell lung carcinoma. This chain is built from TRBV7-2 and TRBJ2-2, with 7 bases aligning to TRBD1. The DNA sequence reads TGTGCCAGCAGCTTAGTCCCGGGACAGCCGCCCGCCGGGGAGCTGTTTTTT. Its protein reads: CASSLVPGQPPAGELFF.